Shown below are 27 T cell receptor beta chains from a single sample sequenced in a study of blood T cell repertoires in COVID-19. The repertoire was sequenced with immunoSEQ multiplex PCR; TCRdb's copy has only in-frame clones and lacks some. The sample yields about 180,000 clones, approximately 85% seen once. Sequencing was performed on PBMCs or T cells enriched from blood (not recorded which). The receptors were gathered from a man aged 40-50 years who had recovered from COVID-19.

The chain couples TRBV28 to TRBJ2-5; 8 bases line up with TRBD2. Germline CDR1 MDHEN, CDR2 SYDVKM. There are 16 residues in the CDR3. V shed 6 bases, J shed 1 base, and the junction held 10 bases outside the gene matches. The DNA for the CDR3 is TGTGCCAGCAGATCTTCGGGGGGGTCCGGCCAAGAGACCCAGTACTTC. This encodes CASRSSGGSGQETQYF.

V is TRBV5-1 and J is TRBJ1-1; D is ambiguous. Germline V gene data show CDR1 as SGHRS and CDR2 as YFSETQ. Trimming pared 4 bases from V and 0 bases from J, leaving 10 bases between. The CDR3 consists of 14 residues. The CDR3 sequence: CASSGQLMNTEAFF. The CDR3 DNA reads as TGCGCCAGCAGCGGGCAGCTGATGAACACTGAAGCTTTCTTT.

The chain has TRBV11-2 and TRBJ1-6; 10 nucleotides align to TRBD1. The CDR3 contains 14 residues. V trimming: 5 bases; J trimming: 9 bases; junction bases outside the gene matches: 4. The V gene's germline CDR1 is SGHAT and CDR2 FQNNGV. The CDR3 sequence: CASSRQGATSPLHF. CDR3 coding DNA: TGTGCCAGCAGCCGACAGGGGGCAACTTCACCCCTCCACTTT.

This clone has just a few counts. The genes are TRBV12-5 and TRBJ1-1, with D hard to call. Germline V gene lookup returns CDR1 LGHNT and CDR2 FRNRAP. The CDR3 loop spans 12 amino acids. V was cut by 5 bases and J by 7 bases, with 11 bases left in between. The CDR3 spells CASGPDIGEAFF. The CDR3 nucleotides are TGTGCTAGTGGTCCCGATATCGGTGAAGCTTTCTTT.

The CDR3 loop is CASSQNNNGGAEQYF. The CDR3, as DNA: TGCGCCAGCAGCCAAAACAATAATGGAGGTGCCGAGCAGTACTTC. This chain links TRBV5-1 with TRBJ2-7, with TRBD2 as a possible D gene (5 bases). Germline CDR1 and CDR2: SGHRS and YFSETQ. The V and J ends lost 4 bases and 6 bases respectively, with 20 bases between them. The CDR3 loop spans 15 amino acids.

As DNA, the CDR3 is TGTGCCAGCGGGCCCCGAGGGGCCAACGTCCTGACTTTC. Protein product: CASGPRGANVLTF. The rearrangement uses TRBV27 and TRBJ2-6; D remains ambiguous. V lost 8 bases, J lost 4 bases, and 9 bases lay in between. Germline V gene lookup returns CDR1 MNHEY and CDR2 SMNVEV (reference sequence). The CDR3 is 13 amino acids.

This clone was recorded only once. J is TRBJ1-2 and V is TRBV19, with D possibly TRBD1 on 5 matching bases. V was pared by 5 bases and J by 1 base, with 20 bases between. Germline V gene sequence: CDR1 LNHDA, CDR2 SQIVND (reference sequence). The CDR3 has 17 amino acids. CDR3 DNA: TGTGCCAGTAGTTTGTCTTCAGGGCTCCTAATTAACTATGGCTACACCTTC. Encoded protein: CASSLSSGLLINYGYTF.

CDR3 bases: TGTGCCAGCAGCCTCCGGGACAGGGGCCCGAACACCGGGGAGCTGTTTTTT. Translation: CASSLRDRGPNTGELFF. The chain joins TRBV11-2 to TRBJ2-2, with 10 bases identical to TRBD1. With 5 bases clipped from V and 0 bases from J, the junction kept 6 bases outside the gene matches. CDR1 is SGHAT, CDR2 FQNNGV, per germline. The CDR3 is 17 amino acids. Variable domain in full (rest from reference TRBV11-2 and TRBJ2-2): EAGVAQSPRYKIIEKRQSVAFWCNPISGHATLYWYQQILGQGPKLLIQFQNNGVVDDSQLPKDRFSAERLKGVDSTLKIQPAKLEDSAVYLCASSLRDRGPNTGELFFGEGSRLTVL.

The rearrangement joins TRBV15 to TRBJ2-7, with TRBD1 matching 9 bases. V lost 4 bases and J lost 5; bases outside the gene matches: 9. The CDR3 has 15 amino acids. CDR1 is LNHNV, CDR2 YYDKDF, per germline (reference sequence). This CDR3 reads CATSKIRQGGNEQYF. CDR3 DNA: TGTGCCACCAGCAAAATACGACAGGGGGGAAACGAGCAGTACTTC. The whole variable domain, remainder taken from reference TRBV15 and TRBJ2-7, is DAMVIQNPRYQVTQFGKPVTLSCSQTLNHNVMYWYQQKSSQAPKLLFHYYDKDFNNEADTPDNFQSRRPNTSFCFLDIRSPGLGDTAMYLCATSKIRQGGNEQYFGPGTRLTVT.

The chain links TRBV13 to TRBJ2-2, with D possibly TRBD1 on 6 matching bases. CDR1 is PRHDT and CDR2 is FYEKMQ in the germline V gene (reference sequence). The length of the CDR3 is 13 residues. Trimming removed 5 bases from V and 4 bases from J, with 8 bases in between. CDR3 sequence (DNA): TGTGCCAGCAGCGGGGGCCTCACCGGGGAGCTGTTTTTT. Protein product: CASSGGLTGELFF.

The genes are TRBV5-8 and TRBJ2-2; 12 bases line up with TRBD2. Germline V CDR1 and CDR2: SGHTS, YDEGEE. The CDR3 consists of 16 residues. The trim removed 4 bases at V and 3 bases at J, leaving 4 bases unmatched. The CDR3 reads CASSPGLAGHTGELFF. The CDR3 region has the DNA TGTGCCAGCAGCCCCGGACTAGCGGGGCACACCGGGGAGCTGTTTTTT.

The rearrangement joins TRBV5-8 to TRBJ2-4, with 11 bases matching TRBD2. With 3 bases clipped from V and 1 base from J, the junction kept 9 bases outside the gene matches. The CDR3 has 18 amino acids. CDR1 SGHTS and CDR2 YDEGEE come from the germline V gene. CDR3 amino acids: CASSSRLAGGVAKNIQYF. In nucleotides, the CDR3 is TGTGCCAGCAGCTCCAGGCTAGCGGGAGGCGTCGCCAAAAACATTCAGTACTTC.

The CDR3, as DNA: TGTGCCAGCAGTTTAGCCCAGGGAAGTTACGAGCAGTACTTC. Its translation is CASSLAQGSYEQYF. The rearrangement links TRBV27 to TRBJ2-7; D is possibly TRBD1 (5 bases). The CDR3 has 14 residues. The V end lost 2 bases, the J end lost 4 bases, and 12 bases lay between the germline ends. The germline CDR1 and CDR2 sequences are MNHEY and SMNVEV (reference sequence).

This clone showed up just a few times. CDR3 sequence reads: CASSLEGQGTEQYF. In DNA form, the CDR3 reads TGCGCCAGCAGCTTGGAGGGACAGGGGACCGAGCAGTACTTC. The chain joins TRBV5-1 to TRBJ2-7, with 10 bases matching TRBD1. J lost 6 bases, V lost 0 bases, and 3 bases had no gene match. CDR1 and CDR2 from the germline V gene are SGHRS and YFSETQ. The CDR3 contains 14 residues.

V is TRBV5-6 and J is TRBJ2-1; D gene ambiguous. CDR1 is SGHDT and CDR2 is YYEEEE in the germline V gene. The CDR3 sequence is 18 residues long. Trimming cost V 0 bases and J 5 bases, with 21 bases left between them. CDR3 DNA: TGTGCCAGCAGCTTGGCCGAAGGTAACCGTGGGCAGGACAATGAGCAGTTCTTC. Translated, it gives CASSLAEGNRGQDNEQFF.

The J gene is TRBJ2-5, the V gene TRBV30, with 10 bases that match TRBD1. Germline lookup yields CDR1 GTSNPN and CDR2 SVGIG (reference sequence). This CDR3 is built from 13 residues. Trimming at V came to 5 bases and at J to 5 bases, leaving 5 bases not matched to a gene. DNA for the CDR3: TGTGCCTGGGGACAGGGGGTTCGGGAGACCCAGTACTTC. Its translation is CAWGQGVRETQYF.

The CDR3 region has the DNA TGCAGCGTTGGGGGGGGAGCCTACGAGCAGTACTTC. Translating gives CSVGGGAYEQYF. This rearrangement joins TRBV29-1 to TRBJ2-7, with 7 bases identical to TRBD2. Germline values: CDR1 SQVTM, CDR2 ANQGSEA. J was trimmed by 2 bases and V by 4 bases; bases with no gene match: 2. CDR3 length: 12 residues.

In this sample, this clone turned up once. This rearrangement joins TRBV9 to TRBJ2-3; the D gene is possibly TRBD2 (5 bases). The CDR3 has 14 residues. V was clipped by 1 base and J by 3 bases, with 9 bases between them. Germline CDR1 SGDLS, CDR2 YYNGEE. The CDR3 protein is CASSVSQRTDTQYF. The CDR3 region has the DNA TGTGCCAGCAGCGTAAGTCAGCGGACAGATACGCAGTATTTT.

This clone was seen more than once but under ten times. This chain links TRBV2 with TRBJ1-5; no clear D. Per the germline V gene, CDR1 is SNHLY and CDR2 is FYNNEI. The CDR3 is made up of 16 amino acids. V was shortened by 4 bases and J by 0 bases, with 13 bases between the two germline ends. CDR3: CASSVWGDYSNQPQHF. The CDR3 DNA follows: TGTGCCAGCAGTGTCTGGGGAGACTATAGCAATCAGCCCCAGCATTTT. The full variable domain, rest sourced from reference TRBV2 and TRBJ1-5, is EPEVTQTPSHQVTQMGQEVILRCVPISNHLYFYWYRQILGQKVEFLVSFYNNEISEKSEIFDDQFSVERPDGSNFTLKIRSTKLEDSAMYFCASSVWGDYSNQPQHFGDGTRLSIL.

A note on this clone: The same CDR3 can be traced to other DNA sequences in this sample. J is TRBJ1-5 and V is TRBV5-1; no firm D call. V lost 2 bases and J lost 3, with 9 bases in between. The CDR3 extends over 14 amino acids. Germline V CDR1 and CDR2: SGHRS, YFSETQ. CDR3 coding DNA: TGCGCCAGCAGCTTTGGCGGGAACAATCAGCCCCAGCATTTT. Its translation: CASSFGGNNQPQHF.

The rearrangement joins TRBV5-1 to TRBJ1-2; 8 bases are a match to TRBD1. Germline CDR1 reads SGHRS; CDR2 reads YFSETQ. The CDR3 runs 15 residues. J gave up 4 bases and V 0 bases, and 5 bases lay outside the gene matches. The DNA for the CDR3 is TGCGCCAGCAGCTTGGCGGCAGGGGGCGGCTATGGCTACACCTTC. It yields the protein CASSLAAGGGYGYTF.

This chain joins TRBV2 and TRBJ1-1, with D perhaps matching TRBD1 (6 bases). The CDR3 runs 14 residues. From germline, CDR1 is SNHLY and CDR2 FYNNEI. V lost 5 bases and J 2 bases, leaving 12 bases between the germline ends. The CDR3 DNA follows: TGTGCCAGCAGTTTGACAGGCTCTAACACTGAAGCTTTCTTT. It specifies CASSLTGSNTEAFF.

This chain joins TRBV5-1 and TRBJ2-2; D ambiguous. This CDR3 contains 16 residues. V gave up 4 bases and J gave up 2 bases, with 15 bases separating them. Germline V lookup: CDR1 SGHRS, CDR2 YFSETQ. The CDR3 protein is CASSQSARGNTGELFF. CDR3 DNA sequence: TGCGCCAGCAGCCAGTCCGCACGAGGAAACACCGGGGAGCTGTTTTTT.

The CDR3 loop reads CASSLPTASGTSGGSYEQYF. For the CDR3, the DNA is TGTGCCAGCAGCTTACCTACCGCCTCCGGGACTAGCGGGGGCTCCTACGAGCAGTACTTC. This rearrangement joins TRBV11-3 to TRBJ2-7, with 14 positions matching TRBD2. The CDR3 contains 20 residues. Germline V gene sequence: CDR1 SGHNT, CDR2 YENEEA. J lost 0 bases, V lost 2 bases, and 12 bases had no gene match.

In its sample, this clone was seen once. The J gene is TRBJ1-6, the V gene TRBV9; no clear D gene. Germline assignment: CDR1 SGDLS and CDR2 YYNGEE. V lost 3 bases to trimming and J lost 7 bases, with 8 bases between them. This CDR3 spans 13 amino acids. The chain's CDR3 is CASSARENSPLHF. The CDR3, as DNA: TGTGCCAGCAGCGCACGTGAGAATTCACCCCTCCACTTT.

V usage is TRBV4-1 and J usage is TRBJ2-5, with no clear D. V was shortened by 1 base and J by 2 bases, with 11 bases between the two germline ends. Germline CDR1 reads MGHRA; CDR2 reads YSYEKL. The CDR3 is 15 amino acids. For the CDR3, the DNA is TGCGCCAGCAGCCAAGGTCTGCAGGCTCAAGAGACCCAGTACTTC. This codes for CASSQGLQAQETQYF.

V is TRBV5-1 and J is TRBJ2-3; 8 bases fit TRBD1. Unmatched junction bases numbered 7, after V lost 2 bases and J lost 5 bases. From germline, CDR1 is SGHRS and CDR2 YFSETQ. This CDR3 spans 15 amino acids. CDR3 bases: TGCGCCAGCAGCTTTGAAACAGGGGGTGAAGATACGCAGTATTTT. It is translated as CASSFETGGEDTQYF.